This T cell receptor (beta chain) is drawn from a study of blood T cell repertoires in COVID-19. The wider study: There were acute and convalescent COVID-19 samples, and they came from the United States, Italy and Spain. T cells, B-cell-depleted T cells, or PBMCs supplied cDNA or gDNA.

The length of the CDR3 is 18 residues. In germline, CDR1 is LGHNA, CDR2 YSLEER. V lost 1 base, J lost 4 bases, and 9 bases stayed unmatched. Clones were read by immunoSEQ multiplex PCR, and TCRdb kept only the in-frame ones, dropping some. The data show some 150,000 clones, with approximately 80% seen just once and about 0.5% held by the top ten. The sequence came from a man aged 60-69 years with acute or convalescent COVID-19. The genes are TRBV4-3 and TRBJ2-3; 12 positions match TRBD2. The sample consisted of peripheral blood. The CDR3 sequence is CASSQGARLAGVSDTQYF. For the CDR3, the DNA is TGCGCCAGCAGCCAAGGCGCAAGACTAGCGGGAGTCTCAGATACGCAGTATTTT.